The source of this T cell receptor (beta chain) is a study of cytomegalovirus exposure and HLA in healthy donors. CDR1 is SGDLS and CDR2 is YYNGEE in the germline V gene. This CDR3 spans 15 amino acids. The V segment lost 6 bases and the J segment 3 bases; nucleotides outside the gene matches: 9. This PCR relied on a set of 60 Vbeta primers and 13 Jbeta primers. Produced via immunoSEQ multiplex PCR; TCRdb's table is partial and in-frame only. Among tens of thousands of clones listed, 63% were seen once. The sample taken for sequencing was PBMCs. The clonotype comes from a woman between 35 and 50 years old in good health and CMV-seropositive. The rearrangement joins TRBV9 to TRBJ2-7; 10 bases match TRBD2. The CDR3: CASTRSASGSYEQYF. CDR3 in DNA: TGTGCCAGCACCCGTAGTGCTAGCGGGAGCTACGAGCAGTACTTC.